This T cell receptor (beta chain) originates from a study of blood T cell repertoires in COVID-19. Overall study context: COVID-19 samples, acute and convalescent, were from the United States, Italy and Spain.

This clone turned up a few times. The assay was immunoSEQ multiplex PCR, and TCRdb's table has in-frame clones only and misses some. Here the sample spans 360,000 or so clones, about 90% being singletons. Germline CDR1 SGHVS, CDR2 FNYEAQ. V was clipped by 5 bases and J by 3 bases, with 13 bases between them. The CDR3 covers 14 residues. Researchers sorted participants into cohorts using their self-reported clinical history. Cohort 3 recovered donors had two negative PCRs, clearance, or symptom resolution. V and J are TRBV7-6 and TRBJ1-1; a possible D gene is TRBD1 (6 bases). The receptor was isolated from a woman aged 30 to 39 who had recovered from COVID-19. Sequencing used PBMCs or T cells enriched from blood (not recorded which). The CDR3 region is CASSRSYRDTEAFF. For the CDR3, the DNA is TGTGCCAGCAGCAGAAGCTACAGGGACACTGAAGCTTTCTTT.